The sequence of this T cell receptor (beta chain) was determined in a study of response to subunit inactivated influenza vaccine. Study results and caveats: New T cells are recruited in small numbers by each seasonal influenza vaccination, according to the authors' suggestion.

As for this clonotype: The antigen remains unidentified.

TCRdb used MiXCR to reprocess the RT-PCR reads, holding one entry per CDR3 protein. The repertoire holds hundreds of thousands of distinct CDR3 sequences, about 8% seen once, with 10% to 15% in the top ten. This clonotype was sampled from a man aged 50-75 years who received an inactivated influenza vaccine. The source material was PBMCs from blood, sampled 23 months after vaccination.

CDR3 protein: CASSLRQTGGAYGYTF. Written as DNA, the CDR3 is TGTGCCAGCAGCTTACGTCAGACAGGGGGCGCGTATGGCTACACCTTC. This chain uses TRBV7-9 with TRBJ1-2; 10 nucleotides match TRBD1. Per germline, CDR1 SEHNR and CDR2 FQNEAQ (reference sequence). The length of the CDR3 is 16 residues. V dropped 2 bases and J dropped 5; count of bases not matched to a gene: 8. Based on the CDR3 plus reference TRBV7-9 and TRBJ1-2, the full variable domain is DTGVSQNPRHKITKRGQNVTFRCDPISEHNRLYWYRQTLGQGPEFLTYFQNEAQLEKSRLLSDRFSAERPKGSFSTLEIQRTEQGDSAMYLCASSLRQTGGAYGYTFGSGTRLTVV.